This T cell receptor beta chain was found in a study of Ad26.COV2.S vaccination and SARS-CoV-2 variants. Across the whole study: The study gave Ad26.COV2.S intramuscularly, once or twice 56 days apart.

This table comes from immunoSEQ multiplex PCR, and its TCRdb copy is limited to in-frame clones, with some not included. The top ten clones hold 6.4% of a sample with hundreds of thousands of clones, about 88% of them seen once. This sample's treatment: around 19 received Ad26.COV2.S at low or high dose, single or two shots; 5 received placebo; per-sample allocation not given. Samples were taken on day 63 after the first vaccine or placebo injection. Participants' vaccine, an Ad26 vector, delivered Wuhan-strain SARS-CoV-2 spike. V lost 11 bases, J lost 4 bases, and 8 bases stayed unmatched. Germline lookup yields CDR1 LNHDA and CDR2 SQIVND (reference sequence). This CDR3 contains 14 residues.

Sequencing was performed on peripheral blood, taken in a trial of Ad26.COV2.S vaccine versus placebo. The V call is TRBV19, the J call TRBJ1-5; 10 bases line up with TRBD1. The origin of this receptor is a person between 18 and 60 years old who received the Ad26.COV2.S COVID-19 vaccine or a placebo. The CDR3 DNA sequence: TGTGCCTCCTGGCCGGGACAGGGGAATCAGCCCCAGCATTTT. Amino acid sequence: CASWPGQGNQPQHF. The full variable domain, with the rest looked up from reference TRBV19 and TRBJ1-5, is DGGITQSPKYLFRKEGQNVTLSCEQNLNHDAMYWYRQDPGQGLRLIYYSQIVNDFQKGDIAEGYSVSREKKESFPLTVTSAQKNPTAFYLCASWPGQGNQPQHFGDGTRLSIL.